This record covers a single TCR beta chain. This specimen comes from a study of shared clonotypes between healthy human individuals. Here immunoSEQ multiplex PCR was the method, and the copy in TCRdb shows in-frame clones only, minus some. The sample carries over a million clones, around 97% recorded once. The germline V gene encodes CDR1 SQVTM and CDR2 ANQGSEA. The CDR3 covers 17 residues. V dropped 4 bases and J dropped 2; count of bases not matched to a gene: 12. Sequenced sample: naive CD4+ T cells sorted from blood. Subset denoted: CD45RA+ positively selected. This receptor was taken from a man aged 30-40 years in good health. J is TRBJ2-7 and V is TRBV29-1; 12 bases are shared with TRBD2. CDR3 nucleotide sequence: TGCAGCGTTGGAACAGGGGCGCGACTAGCGGGAGCCTACGAGCAGTACTTC. This gives the protein CSVGTGARLAGAYEQYF.